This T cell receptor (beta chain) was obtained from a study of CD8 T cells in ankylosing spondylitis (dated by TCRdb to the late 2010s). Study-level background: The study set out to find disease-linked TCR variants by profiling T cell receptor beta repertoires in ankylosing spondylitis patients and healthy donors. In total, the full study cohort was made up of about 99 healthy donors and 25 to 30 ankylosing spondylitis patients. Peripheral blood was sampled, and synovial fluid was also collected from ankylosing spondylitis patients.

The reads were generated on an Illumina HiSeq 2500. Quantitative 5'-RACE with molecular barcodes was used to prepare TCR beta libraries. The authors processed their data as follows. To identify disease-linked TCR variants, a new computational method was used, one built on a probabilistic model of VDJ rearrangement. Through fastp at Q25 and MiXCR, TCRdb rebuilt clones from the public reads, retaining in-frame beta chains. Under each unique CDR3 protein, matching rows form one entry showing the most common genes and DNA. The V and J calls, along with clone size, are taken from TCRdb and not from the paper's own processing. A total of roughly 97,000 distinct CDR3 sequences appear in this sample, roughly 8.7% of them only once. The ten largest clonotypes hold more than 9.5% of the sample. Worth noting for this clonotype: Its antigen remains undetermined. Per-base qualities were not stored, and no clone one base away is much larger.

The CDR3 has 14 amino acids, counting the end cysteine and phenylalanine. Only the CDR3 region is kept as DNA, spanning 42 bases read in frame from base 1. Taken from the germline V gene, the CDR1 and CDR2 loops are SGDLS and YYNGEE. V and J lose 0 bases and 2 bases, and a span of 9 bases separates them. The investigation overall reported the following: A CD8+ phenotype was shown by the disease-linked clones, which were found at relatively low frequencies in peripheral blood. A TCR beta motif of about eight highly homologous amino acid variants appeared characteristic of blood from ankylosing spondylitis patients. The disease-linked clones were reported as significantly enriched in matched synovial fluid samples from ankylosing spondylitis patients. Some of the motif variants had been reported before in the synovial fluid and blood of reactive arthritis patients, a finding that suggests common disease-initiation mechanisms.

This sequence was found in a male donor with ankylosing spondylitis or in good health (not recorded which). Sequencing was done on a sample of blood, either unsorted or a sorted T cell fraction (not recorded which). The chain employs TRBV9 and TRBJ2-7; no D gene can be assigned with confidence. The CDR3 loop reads CASSVGAPTYEQYF. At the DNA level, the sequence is TGTGCCAGCAGCGTAGGTGCCCCCACCTACGAGCAGTACTTC.